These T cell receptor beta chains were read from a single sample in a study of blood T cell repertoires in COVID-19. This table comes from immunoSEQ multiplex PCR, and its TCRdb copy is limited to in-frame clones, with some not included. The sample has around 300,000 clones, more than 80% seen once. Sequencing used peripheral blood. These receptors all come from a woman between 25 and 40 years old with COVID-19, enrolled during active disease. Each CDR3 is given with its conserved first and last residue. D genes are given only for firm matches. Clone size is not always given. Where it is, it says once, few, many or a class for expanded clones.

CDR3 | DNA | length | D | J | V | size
CASSPALWEYNSPLHF | TGCGCCAGCAGCCCCGCGCTGTGGGAGTATAATTCACCCCTCCACTTT | 16 | . | TRBJ1-6 | TRBV4-1 | .
CASGLVADSPYGYTF | TGTGCTAGTGGTTTGGTAGCAGACAGCCCCTATGGCTACACCTTC | 15 | . | TRBJ1-2 | TRBV12-5 | .
CASSDRGHGNTIYF | TGTGCCAGCAGTGACCGAGGGCACGGAAACACCATATATTTT | 14 | . | TRBJ1-3 | TRBV6-4 | .
CASSQVHREGGELFF | TGTGCCAGCAGCCAAGTCCACAGGGAGGGCGGGGAGCTGTTTTTT | 15 | . | TRBJ2-2 | TRBV14 | once
CASSPVLGTSGRFGDTQYF | TGTGCCAGCAGCCCCGTGCTGGGGACTAGCGGGAGGTTCGGAGATACGCAGTATTTT | 19 | TRBD2 | TRBJ2-3 | TRBV14 | .
CAGRKAGNQPQHF | TGTGCCGGTCGAAAGGCAGGGAACCAGCCCCAGCATTTT | 13 | . | TRBJ1-5 | TRBV28 | .
CSGILAGAVTGELFF | TGCAGCGGGATTTTAGCGGGAGCGGTCACCGGGGAGCTGTTTTTT | 15 | TRBD2 | TRBJ2-2 | TRBV29-1 | .
CASGLALAGGVNEQFF | TGTGCCAGCGGTCTAGCCTTAGCGGGAGGTGTCAATGAGCAGTTCTTC | 16 | TRBD2 | TRBJ2-1 | TRBV27 | .
CASRGAFGGSAPQHF | TGTGCCAGCCGGGGGGCCTTCGGTGGGTCAGCCCCCCAGCATTTT | 15 | . | TRBJ1-5 | TRBV28 | .
CASSQQTGDNYGYTF | TGCGCCAGCAGCCAACAGACAGGGGATAACTATGGCTACACCTTC | 15 | TRBD1 | TRBJ1-2 | TRBV4-1 | .
CASSQDPGNSNQPQHF | TGCGCCAGCAGCCAAGACCCGGGGAATAGCAATCAGCCCCAGCATTTT | 16 | . | TRBJ1-5 | TRBV4-1 | .
CSGDRDAFF | TGCAGCGGGGACAGGGATGCTTTCTTT | 9 | TRBD1 | TRBJ1-1 | TRBV29-1 | .
CAISSSLGQGTDTQYF | TGTGCCATCAGTAGCTCCCTGGGACAGGGGACAGATACGCAGTATTTT | 16 | TRBD1 | TRBJ2-3 | TRBV10-3 | .
CASSPSDRGEPEAFF | TGTGCCAGCAGTCCTTCAGACAGGGGTGAGCCTGAAGCTTTCTTT | 15 | TRBD1 | TRBJ1-1 | TRBV28 | .
CSASGGPGNTEAFF | TGCAGTGCTAGTGGGGGGCCCGGGAACACTGAAGCTTTCTTT | 14 | . | TRBJ1-1 | TRBV20-1 | .
CASSVDRGPYEQYF | TGTGCCAGCAGTGTAGACAGGGGGCCTTACGAGCAGTACTTC | 14 | TRBD1 | TRBJ2-7 | TRBV2 | .
CASSLIAPSSRAKNIQYF | TGTGCCAGCAGCTTAATAGCTCCCTCTTCCAGAGCCAAAAACATTCAGTACTTC | 18 | . | TRBJ2-4 | TRBV7-9 | .
CASSLGTGSPETQYF | TGTGCCAGCAGCTTGGGGACAGGGTCCCCAGAGACCCAGTACTTC | 15 | TRBD1 | TRBJ2-5 | TRBV5-8 | .
CASNSVTEAFF | TGTGCCAGTAATTCGGTCACTGAAGCTTTCTTT | 11 | . | TRBJ1-1 | TRBV19 | .
CASRLDRNYGYTF | TGTGCCAGTAGACTCGACAGGAACTATGGCTACACCTTC | 13 | . | TRBJ1-2 | TRBV19 | .